What follows are 7 T cell receptor beta chains derived from one specimen sequenced in a study of identical twins. TCRdb reprocessed the 5' RACE reads with MiXCR, giving one entry per CDR3 protein. The profile covers a few hundred thousand distinct CDR3 sequences, with roughly 10% appearing a single time and around 8.6% taken by the ten largest. Specimen: naive T cells sorted from blood. The source of these receptors is a woman in her forties or fifties in good health.

This chain's CDR3 is CASSFSVGSRDTQYF. The CDR3 DNA is TGTGCCAGCAGCTTTAGTGTGGGTTCCCGGGATACGCAGTATTTT. The gene calls are TRBV7-7 and TRBJ2-3; no definite D call. Trimming took 3 bases from V and 6 from J, leaving 16 bases between them. This CDR3 comprises 15 residues. Germline V gene data show CDR1 as SSHAT and CDR2 as FNYEAQ (reference sequence).

This chain uses TRBV29-1 with TRBJ2-1, with D unclear. The ends were cut back, 6 bases at V and 3 bases at J, with 12 bases in the middle. Germline CDR1 SQVTM, CDR2 ANQGSEA. The CDR3 loop spans 13 amino acids. CDR3 sequence: CSVVLIGYNEQFF. The CDR3 DNA sequence: TGCAGCGTGGTCCTAATAGGCTACAATGAGCAGTTCTTC.

In this sample, this clonotype turned up many times. The chain recombines TRBV7-9 with TRBJ2-7; D is undetermined. Trimming removed 4 bases at V and 3 bases at J, with 10 bases between. CDR3 length: 13 amino acids. In germline, CDR1 is SEHNR, CDR2 FQNEAQ (reference sequence). CDR3 sequence (DNA): TGTGCCAGCAGCTCCGGACGGAACTACGAGCAGTACGTC. It yields the protein CASSSGRNYEQYV.

This clonotype was recorded a few times. The gene calls are TRBV4-2 and TRBJ2-2; tentatively, D is TRBD2 (7 bases). Germline lookup yields CDR1 LGHNA and CDR2 YNFKEQ. With 3 bases removed from V and 4 bases from J, the gap between germline ends came to 15 bases. The CDR3 runs 16 residues. DNA for the CDR3: TGTGCCAGCAGCCAGGCCCCAAGGGGGGGCACCGGGGAGCTGTTTTTT. It codes for CASSQAPRGGTGELFF.

In this sample, this clonotype turned up a few times. This chain joins TRBV7-9 and TRBJ2-5; TRBD2 matches at 9 bases. Germline V gene lookup returns CDR1 SEHNR and CDR2 FQNEAQ (reference sequence). The trim removed 10 bases at V and 0 bases at J, leaving 9 bases unmatched. This CDR3 region has 15 residues. Here the CDR3 reads CATRNLAGYQETQYF. CDR3 nucleotide sequence: TGTGCCACCAGAAACCTAGCGGGGTACCAAGAGACCCAGTACTTC.

This clonotype was seen at least ten times. The chain uses TRBV3-1 and TRBJ2-1, with no clear D. Trimming took off 5 bases at V and 3 bases at J, with 11 bases between the two ends. The CDR3 contains 14 residues. Looked up from germline, CDR1 is LGHDT and CDR2 is YNNKEL (reference sequence). CDR3 bases: TGTGCCAGCAGCAACCCACCTAGCTACAATGAGCAGTTCTTC. The encoded protein is CASSNPPSYNEQFF.

This clonotype was picked up many times. This CDR3 reads CSGLGTGGDNEQFF. CDR3 bases: TGCAGCGGATTAGGGACAGGGGGGGATAATGAGCAGTTCTTC. The rearrangement joins TRBV29-1 to TRBJ2-1; 11 bases agree with TRBD1. CDR3 length equals 14 residues. Germline V CDR1 and CDR2: SQVTM, ANQGSEA. J gave up 7 bases and V 7 bases, and 9 bases lay outside the gene matches.